This T cell receptor (beta chain) was identified during a study of cytomegalovirus exposure and HLA in healthy donors (dated by TCRdb to the late 2010s). In the study overall: In an earlier analysis of 587 of the donors, around 290 Gb of sequence data and approximately 120 million unique TCR beta sequences from about 179 million T cells were reported. An early release that covered some 640 HLA-typed donors contained about 300 gigabases of sequencing data and 65 million to 100 million unique TCR sequences. The genetic ancestry cluster associated with self-reported Caucasian donors included about 81% of the roughly 400 genotyped donors. The study was designed to test whether signatures of past pathogen exposure could be identified by cataloging public T cell receptors. The study used immunosequencing to profile the T cell repertoires of around 600 subjects and linked those repertoires to cytomegalovirus serostatus. A separate validation cohort of some 130 different subjects was used in addition to the roughly 670-subject first cohort. High-throughput TCR immunosequencing, statistical association of individual TCRs with disease status, and machine learning were combined to predict cytomegalovirus infection status. A later analysis re-examined previously published TCR beta repertoires from more than 550 donors and added high-resolution HLA genotyping to investigate patterns of TCR occurrence. In the later analysis, no new phenotypic data were used to find candidate immune exposures; instead, reliance was placed on TCR beta sequences and their occurrence across donors. An earlier analysis of around 540 of the donors applied high-throughput TCR beta sequencing to assess whether each TCR beta V gene segment acted as functional or pseudogenic. Donor age, sex, ethnicity and CMV serostatus were compiled together with the repertoire data. In a later genetic analysis, genome-wide SNP genotypes for about three fifths of the 666 donors were used, and that subset was treated as a discovery cohort. All discovery cohort repertoires had been generated on a single sequencing platform. Class I and class II HLA loci were covered by the typing at four-digit resolution. The number of donors typed differed by locus, with roughly 620-630 for A, B, C, DRB1 and DQB1, roughly 520 for DQA1, nearly 610 for DPA1, and roughly 450 for DPB1. Four to six DR-DQ haplotypes were handled as single units for association and clustering, since linkage in the cohort was strong. Among 300 to 500 genotyped donors of the cohort, an average of approximately 220,000 unique TCR beta nucleotide sequences was sequenced per donor, of which roughly 17% were non-productive.

Receptor libraries were prepared by the immunoSEQ multiplex PCR assay. A mixture of 60 forward primers for TCR Vbeta segments and 13 reverse primers for TCR Jbeta segments was used in the multiplex PCR. The CDR3 region of rearranged TCR beta genes was amplified from genomic DNA with a multiplex PCR assay. On the Illumina HiSeq System, the amplified TCR beta libraries were sequenced as 87-base-pair reads. In the paper's pipeline: A later analysis tallied 75 million to 85 million unique TCR beta chains across the approximately 670 repertoires, and approximately 11 million of those chains were shared by two or more donors. To remove PCR and sequencing errors, raw reads were error-corrected and collapsed into unique sequences using a nearest-neighbor algorithm that merged closely related sequences. CDR3 sequences were aligned to IMGT reference sequences to assign V, D and J gene segments. For a sequence to be retained, a match of at least six nucleotides to both a V gene segment and a J gene segment was required. Rearrangements were classified as productive when the CDR3 lacked stop codons and remained in frame with V and J, and all other rearrangements were classified as non-productive. CDR3 was defined according to IMGT convention as the region running from the second conserved V-encoded cysteine to the conserved J-encoded phenylalanine. The earlier analysis of some 540 of the donors excluded any sequence lacking an unambiguous match to a single V gene segment. In an earlier analysis of approximately 560 of the donors, a V segment was called functional when productive rearrangements were above 56.7%, and segregating when the standard deviation between donors exceeded 5%. A statistical classification framework was developed to diagnose cytomegalovirus status using the catalog of TCR beta chain sequences. In a later analysis, V and J genes were assigned by comparing TCR nucleotide sequences against IMGT/GENE-DB human TR gene sequences. Using the TCRdist pipeline, a later analysis assigned CDR3 sequences along with most-parsimonious VDJ recombination scenarios. A later analysis defined each TCR beta chain by its CDR3 amino acid sequence plus V-gene family, and excluded reads lacking a unique V-gene family. To address suspected cross-contamination and a sequencing artifact, a later analysis removed around 590 highly shared, low-generation-probability nucleotide sequences. A later analysis calculated a clonal expansion index for each public chain from normalized within-repertoire ranks of inferred template counts. In a later analysis, generation probabilities were computed with a VDJ recombination model fitted to out-of-frame rearrangements, and the resulting probabilities were checked against IGoR. A later analysis scored TCR-TCR, TCR-HLA and TCR-CMV co-occurrence with hypergeometric tests, applying a repertoire-size bias correction to TCR pairs. False discovery rates were estimated in a later analysis by permuting HLA or CMV assignments 20 times. In a later analysis, co-occurring TCRs were grouped using DBSCAN, with TCRdist sequence similarity added in when clustering inside HLA-allele-positive subsets. For co-occurrence clustering, repertoires with fewer than 30,000 or more than 120,000 public chains were excluded, along with four to six repertoires with anomalous nucleotide sharing. Entries here come from immuneACCESS through TCRdb and include only in-frame sequences with V and J called. Some clones fail to appear in such tables; in the studies checked, an unresolved V gene covers under half of the shortfall, and the cause of the remainder is unknown. V, J and clone size were drawn from that table, and D and trimming were deduced from the DNA. The sample profile shows roughly 120,000 clones; 77% of them were found once. The ten largest clones take up about 6% of the sample.

Notes on this clone: No cognate antigen has been identified for it. No quality values exist for individual bases; no much larger clone is one base distant.

The germline V gene (reference sequence) supplies CDR1 DFQATT and CDR2 SNEGSKA. Reading from cysteine to phenylalanine, the CDR3 counts 11 amino acids. CDR3 DNA only is kept here, 33 bases in frame from base 1. Trimming at the junction amounts to 6 bases on V and 4 bases on J, and the germline ends lie 9 bases apart. The cohort was made up of roughly 670 healthy bone marrow donors. At the time of sampling, every cohort member was nominally healthy, though immune exposures that went unrecorded were likely present. The donor was CMV seropositive and belonged to the group of more than 250 seropositive cohort members. A peripheral blood sample was collected from each donor, and TCR beta sequencing was performed on peripheral blood mononuclear cells. The Qiagen DNeasy Blood Extraction Kit was used to extract genomic DNA from the blood cell samples. The paper as a whole reports these results and caveats: Linkage disequilibrium might explain the correlated functional status among segregating V segments, but an unknown experimental factor could not be excluded. Some IMGT-functional V segments, including TRBV6-2 and TRBV6-3, could not be told apart with the 87-base-pair reads, so those segments were excluded. The earlier analysis of 587 of the donors excluded some 16 rarely observed V segments, including chromosome 9 orphons, because counts were too low. A further reported finding was that TCR beta sequences accurately predicted the HLA-A and HLA-B alleles for most subjects in the first cohort. Specific HLA alleles were associated with over 15,000 TCR beta sequences at a false discovery rate of 0.05 in a later analysis. Compared with equally common non-associated chains, HLA-associated TCR beta chains in a later analysis were more clonally expanded and had lower generation probabilities. Immune exposure information for the cohort was limited to CMV serostatus. The classifier was reported to diagnose cytomegalovirus status with high specificity and sensitivity in both the original and validation cohorts. The study gave a list of about 170 TCR beta chains associated with cytomegalovirus. The sequencing pipeline was judged likely to have produced a cluster of highly shared sequence variants as a technical artifact. Strong co-occurrence of HLA alleles, especially DR and DQ, made assigning TCR associations to individual alleles difficult. According to a later analysis, TCR association rates differed among HLA loci, with DRB1 alleles showing the most associated TCRs and HLA-C alleles showing the fewest. A few of the identified cytomegalovirus-associated TCR beta chains were confirmed in vitro to be specific for cytomegalovirus antigens. The presence/absence analyses assumed that sequencing depth was roughly uniform across donors, and that assumption may not be true. Because HLA typing was unavailable for some donors at each locus, only the typed subset was used in association tests. A later genetic analysis associated a missense DCLRE1C variant with V-gene and J-gene trimming of TCR beta chains, and an independent cohort replicated the association. In an earlier analysis of 500 to 650 of the donors, most TCR beta V segments appeared in productive rearrangements about 87% or about 30% of the time, broadly matching IMGT annotations. Several of the top co-occurrence clusters appeared to be linked to parvovirus B19, influenza, CMV and Epstein-Barr virus, according to a later analysis. According to the authors, the approach could potentially be generalized to other disease states and immunological phenotypes. A later analysis found that most CMV-associated TCR beta chains appeared HLA-restricted, with HLA associations seemingly driven largely by CMV exposure. Most TCR sequences were observed very rarely across donors, whereas some public TCRs were present in many individuals. Compared with the roughly 670-donor mean, donors in an Asian-associated ancestry cluster had fewer N-insertions in productive TCRs, according to a later genetic analysis. This cohort had only TCR beta chains sequenced, and the lack of alpha or paired-chain data limited which features could be detected.

The chain is encoded by TRBV20-1 joined to TRBJ1-1; TRBD1 is possibly the D segment (5 matching bases). Material: PBMCs. This TCR derives from a man aged 18 to 29 in good health and CMV-seropositive. The DNA sequence follows: TGCAGTGCGGTGGGGGGCACTGAAGCTTTCTTT. Its product reads: CSAVGGTEAFF.